The 22 T cell receptor beta chains in this list originate from one sample, sequenced in a study of OX40 agonist ivuxolimab in advanced cancers. TCRdb keeps only in-frame clones here, not all; method: immunoSEQ multiplex PCR. The profile shows around 41,000 clones, roughly 91% of them singletons. Sequencing used CD4+ or CD8+ T cells sorted from blood, obtained in a trial of the OX40 agonist ivuxolimab. These receptors all come from an adult with an advanced solid tumor such as melanoma, head and neck, liver or kidney cancer.

The chain links TRBV5-1 to TRBJ2-1, with a possible D match to TRBD1 (5 bases). From germline, CDR1 is SGHRS and CDR2 YFSETQ. With 6 bases removed from V and 5 bases from J, the gap between germline ends came to 6 bases. The CDR3 spans 11 residues. The DNA for the CDR3 is TGCGCCAGCAACAGGAACAATGAGCAGTTCTTC. Protein: CASNRNNEQFF.

V is TRBV4-1 and J is TRBJ2-1; 7 bases line up with TRBD2. V shed 4 bases and J 0 bases; nucleotides not matched to a gene: 3. CDR3 length: 15 residues. Germline loops: CDR1 MGHRA, CDR2 YSYEKL. The CDR3 loop is CASSPGGSSYNEQFF. Here the CDR3 DNA reads TGCGCCAGCAGCCCCGGCGGGAGCTCCTACAATGAGCAGTTCTTC.

In DNA, the CDR3 is TGTGCCAGCAGCTTCGGCACGAATTCCTACAATGAGCAGTTCTTC. Protein product: CASSFGTNSYNEQFF. The V call is TRBV11-3, the J call TRBJ2-1; D ambiguous. Germline loops: CDR1 SGHNT, CDR2 YENEEA. Trimming cost V 3 bases and J 1 base, with 10 bases left between them. This CDR3 contains 15 residues.

CDR3: CASSQGWGNSPLHF. The CDR3 DNA reads as TGTGCCAGCAGCCAGGGGTGGGGGAATTCACCCCTCCACTTT. The V gene is TRBV14, the J gene TRBJ1-6; TRBD1 might be the D (5 bases). Between the trimmed V and J ends, which lost 3 bases and 7 bases, there was a span of 10 bases. The CDR3 spans 14 residues. Germline CDR1 reads SGHDN; CDR2 reads FVKESK.

This clone has just one count. DNA for the CDR3: TGTGCCAGCAGTTTCAGCGGGACAGGGAAATCCTACGAGCAGTACTTC. Encoded protein: CASSFSGTGKSYEQYF. The chain couples TRBV7-9 to TRBJ2-7, with TRBD1 identical over 9 bases. The CDR3 is made up of 16 amino acids. Trimming took 6 bases from V and 1 from J; bases not matched to a gene: 10. Germline V lookup: CDR1 SEHNR, CDR2 FQNEAQ (reference sequence).

The genes are TRBV6-6 and TRBJ2-2, with 8 bases that match TRBD2. This CDR3 spans 15 amino acids. The germline gives CDR1 MNHNY, CDR2 SVGAGI (reference sequence). J lost 2 bases, V lost 10 bases, and 9 bases had no gene match. CDR3 nucleotides: TGTGCCACCCCGTTAAGCGGGAGAAACACCGGGGAGCTGTTTTTT. Protein sequence: CATPLSGRNTGELFF.

The count of this clone is one. The J gene is TRBJ1-3, the V gene TRBV27; a weak D match, TRBD1 (6 bases). The ends were cut back, 4 bases at V and 2 bases at J, with 9 bases in the middle. The CDR3 length is 14 residues. Germline CDR1 and CDR2: MNHEY and SMNVEV (reference sequence). CDR3 residues: CASSSHRAGNTIYF. Written as DNA, the CDR3 is TGTGCCAGCAGTTCCCACAGGGCTGGAAACACCATATATTTT.

This chain joins TRBV5-1 and TRBJ1-4; tentatively, D is TRBD1 (6 bases). There are 16 residues in the CDR3. Germline V gives CDR1 SGHRS, CDR2 YFSETQ. The V and J ends lost 4 bases and 0 bases respectively, with 13 bases between them. CDR3 residues: CASSPGTTATNEKLFF. CDR3 coding DNA: TGCGCCAGCAGCCCTGGGACAACCGCAACTAATGAAAAACTGTTTTTT.

The rearrangement joins TRBV25-1 to TRBJ1-1; D not certain. CDR3 length: 12 amino acids. Germline-derived CDR1 and CDR2 are MGHDK and SYGVNS. V lost 4 bases and J 1 base, leaving 4 bases between the germline ends. The DNA for the CDR3 is TGTGCCAGCAGTGCAGGGAACACTGAAGCTTTCTTT. Amino acid sequence: CASSAGNTEAFF.

J is TRBJ2-7 and V is TRBV4-2; no reliable D call. Deletions cut 1 base from V and 6 bases from J, with 13 bases between. Per germline, CDR1 LGHNA and CDR2 YNFKEQ. The CDR3 is 14 residues long. CDR3 nucleotides: TGTGCCAGCAGCCAAGGAGGTGGGATAGGCGAGCAGTACTTC. The encoded protein is CASSQGGGIGEQYF.

The chain carries TRBV13 and TRBJ1-2; 7 bases are shared with TRBD1. Per germline, CDR1 PRHDT and CDR2 FYEKMQ (reference sequence). V lost 8 bases and J lost 3; bases outside the gene matches: 15. This CDR3 spans 16 amino acids. DNA for the CDR3: TGTGCCAGCTGCATCAGGGGGAGTGATCCGGACTATGGCTACACCTTC. Translating it yields CASCIRGSDPDYGYTF. The full variable domain, with the rest looked up from reference TRBV13 and TRBJ1-2, is AAGVIQSPRHLIKEKRETATLKCYPIPRHDTVYWYQQGPGQDPQFLISFYEKMQSDKGSIPDRFSAQQFSDYHSELNMSSLELGDSALYFCASCIRGSDPDYGYTFGSGTRLTVV.

This clone is judged medium-sized. The chain uses TRBV28 and TRBJ1-1; D ambiguous. The germline V gene encodes CDR1 MDHEN and CDR2 SYDVKM. V was shortened by 6 bases and J by 3 bases, with 5 bases between the two germline ends. The CDR3 has 11 amino acids. Here the CDR3 DNA reads TGTGCCAGCAGCGGACACACTGAAGCTTTCTTT. It is translated as CASSGHTEAFF.

CDR3 amino acids: CASSLGTRLAGEGGEFF. Written as DNA, the CDR3 is TGTGCCAGCAGCTTGGGAACCCGACTAGCGGGAGAGGGAGGGGAGTTCTTC. The chain is built from TRBV7-9 and TRBJ2-1; 12 nucleotides match TRBD2. The germline V gene has CDR1 SEHNR and CDR2 FQNEAQ (reference sequence). The V segment lost 3 bases and the J segment 14 bases; nucleotides outside the gene matches: 17. CDR3 length: 17 amino acids.

The chain has TRBV27 and TRBJ2-1, with D uncertain. Germline V gene lookup returns CDR1 MNHEY and CDR2 SMNVEV (reference sequence). V dropped 2 bases and J dropped 8 bases, with 10 bases sitting between them. CDR3 length: 13 residues. CDR3 sequence reads: CASSLSGRHEQFF. CDR3 nucleotide sequence: TGTGCCAGCAGTTTAAGTGGTAGGCATGAGCAGTTCTTC.

Note on this clone: The junction differs from germline at one of its ends, possibly a read error. This rearrangement joins TRBV6-1 to TRBJ1-1, with 7 bases fitting TRBD1. In germline, CDR1 is MNHNS, CDR2 SASEGT. This CDR3 has 15 residues. The CDR3 is CASREDRVMNTEAFF. For the CDR3, the DNA is TGTGCCAGCAGGGAAGACAGGGTGATGAACACTGAAGCTTTCTTT.

The chain carries TRBV5-6 and TRBJ2-6; weak D call: TRBD1 (5 bases). V lost 4 bases and J lost 4, with 12 bases in between. The CDR3 is made up of 15 amino acids. Germline CDR1 and CDR2: SGHDT and YYEEEE. Here the CDR3 DNA reads TGTGCCAGCAGCCGTGGACACTGGGGGGCCAACGTCCTGACTTTC. Encoded protein: CASSRGHWGANVLTF.

This chain joins TRBV6-6 and TRBJ2-3, with TRBD1 matching 7 bases. This CDR3 is built from 15 residues. V dropped 2 bases and J dropped 3; count of bases not matched to a gene: 5. Germline values: CDR1 MNHNY, CDR2 SVGAGI (reference sequence). CDR3 sequence: CASSYHRGRTDTQYF. In nucleotides, the CDR3 is TGTGCCAGCAGTTACCACAGGGGAAGGACAGATACGCAGTATTTT.

The CDR3 DNA is TGTGCCAGCAGCTTAGTGAAACGGATCAACAATGAGCAGTTCTTC. It translates to CASSLVKRINNEQFF. This chain links TRBV7-2 with TRBJ2-1; D gene ambiguous. This CDR3 region has 15 residues. Germline V gene lookup returns CDR1 SGHTA and CDR2 FQGNSA. Trimming removed 1 base at V and 5 bases at J, with 12 bases between.

V gene TRBV9 combines with J gene TRBJ1-5; D possibly corresponds to TRBD1 (6 bases). CDR3 length: 15 amino acids. Trimming took off 3 bases at V and 4 bases at J, with 14 bases between the two ends. Germline V gene data show CDR1 as SGDLS and CDR2 as YYNGEE. The CDR3 sequence is CASSGLGTKNQPQHF. The CDR3 nucleotides are TGTGCCAGCAGCGGGCTCGGGACAAAAAATCAGCCCCAGCATTTT.

The gene calls are TRBV27 and TRBJ2-3, with a tentative D call TRBD2 (5 bases). From germline, CDR1 is MNHEY and CDR2 SMNVEV (reference sequence). Deletions cut 5 bases from V and 0 bases from J, with 15 bases between. The CDR3 has 16 residues. The CDR3 spells CASSPLGGTSTDTQYF. The DNA for the CDR3 is TGTGCCAGCAGTCCCCTCGGAGGTACTAGCACAGATACGCAGTATTTT.

The rearrangement joins TRBV11-2 to TRBJ1-2; D remains unclear. Deletions cut 5 bases from V and 7 bases from J, with 14 bases between. From germline, CDR1 is SGHAT and CDR2 FQNNGV. The length of the CDR3 is 13 residues. CDR3 in DNA: TGTGCCAGCAGCCCCCGGGGAGGGCTTGGCTACACCTTC. This gives the protein CASSPRGGLGYTF.

This clone was seen just once. The V gene is TRBV30, the J gene TRBJ2-2, with 9 bases aligning to TRBD2. Germline V gene sequence: CDR1 GTSNPN, CDR2 SVGIG (reference sequence). V dropped 3 bases and J dropped 6; count of bases not matched to a gene: 8. The CDR3 loop spans 15 amino acids. For the CDR3, the DNA is TGTGCCTGGAGAGAGGCGGGGGGGGAGGCCGGGGAGCTGTTTTTT. It yields the protein CAWREAGGEAGELFF.